A selection of T cell receptor beta chains follows, all from one sample in a study of blood T cell repertoires in COVID-19. Profiled with immunoSEQ multiplex PCR; TCRdb holds only in-frame clones, not every one. The sample contains approximately 150,000 clones, approximately 88% of which appear only once. Sample: peripheral blood. The receptors shown here come from a woman aged 45-65 years with acute or convalescent COVID-19. Both conserved end residues are part of each CDR3. A D gene is named only where the DNA matches it firmly. Only some rows state a clone size, as once, few, many or a class for expanded clones.

.,TRBV29-1,.,TRBJ2-7,TGCAGCGTTGAGGCGGCGACCCCCCTCTACGAGCAGTACTTC,CSVEAATPLYEQYF
.,TRBV6-5,few,TRBJ1-1,TGTGCCAGCAGTCGGGGCCCACAGGGCACTGAAGCTTTCTTT,CASSRGPQGTEAFF
.,TRBV24-1,.,TRBJ1-2,TGTGCCACCAGTGATGTGAACAGGGAACATGGCTACACCTTC,CATSDVNREHGYTF
.,TRBV11-2,.,TRBJ1-5,TGTGCCAGCAGCTTAGGACGGGGGGGCAATCAGCCCCAGCATTTT,CASSLGRGGNQPQHF
.,TRBV6-5,once,TRBJ1-1,TGTGCCAGCAGATTTAGGGGGAACACTGAAGCTTTCTTT,CASRFRGNTEAFF
TRBD2,TRBV5-1,.,TRBJ2-1,TGCGCCAGCAGCGCACCGACTAGCGGGGAGGTAAGGAATGAGCAGTTCTTC,CASSAPTSGEVRNEQFF
.,TRBV5-4,few,TRBJ2-3,TGTGCCAGCGCTAAGGGGCGGACAGCCACAGATACGCAGTATTTT,CASAKGRTATDTQYF
TRBD1,TRBV18,.,TRBJ2-1,TGTGCCAGCTCACCGACAGGGAATAGAGGCAATGAGCAGTTCTTC,CASSPTGNRGNEQFF
TRBD1,TRBV11-1,.,TRBJ1-2,TGTGCCACCAACAGGGGCGACTATGGCTACACCTTC,CATNRGDYGYTF
.,TRBV18,.,TRBJ2-7,TGTGCCAGCTCACCCGACAGATCAACCTCCTACGAGCAGTACTTC,CASSPDRSTSYEQYF
TRBD1,TRBV27,.,TRBJ2-7,TGTGCCAGCAGTATATCGGGACAGGGGGTTGGCTCCTACGAGCAGTACTTC,CASSISGQGVGSYEQYF
.,TRBV30,.,TRBJ2-7,TGTGCCTGGAGTGTTGGGCCGACCCTCTACGAGCAGTACTTC,CAWSVGPTLYEQYF
.,TRBV5-1,.,TRBJ2-7,TGCGCCAGCAGCTTGTATAGCTCCTACGAGCAGTACTTC,CASSLYSSYEQYF
.,TRBV27,once,TRBJ1-6,TGTGCCAGCAGTGGAGATCCCGATCGGTATAATTCACCCCTCCACTTT,CASSGDPDRYNSPLHF
.,TRBV27,.,TRBJ1-2,TGTGCCAGTGCGATCCTAGGAGGAGCTGACTATGGCTACACCTTC,CASAILGGADYGYTF
.,TRBV27,.,TRBJ2-7,TGTGCCAGCAGTTTGACAGGAACCTACGAGCAGTACTTC,CASSLTGTYEQYF
.,TRBV7-9,.,TRBJ1-2,TGTGCCAGCAGCTTGGACGGGGACTCTGCTAACTATGGCTACACCTTC,CASSLDGDSANYGYTF
.,TRBV30,.,TRBJ2-2,TGTGCCTGGAGTGCCCAAAACACCGGGGAGCTGTTTTTT,CAWSAQNTGELFF
.,TRBV20-1,once,TRBJ1-3,TGCAGTGCTAGTTCCGGGAGCCCTTACTCTGGAAACACCATATATTTT,CSASSGSPYSGNTIYF
.,TRBV10-2,.,TRBJ2-2,TGCGCCAGCAGTGAGATCCGGCTAGAGCCCGGGGAGCTGTTTTTT,CASSEIRLEPGELFF
.,TRBV6-5,once,TRBJ2-7,TGTGCCAGCAGTTCAGGGCCCTACGAGCAGTACTTC,CASSSGPYEQYF
.,TRBV27,.,TRBJ2-2,TGTGCCCTCACTGCGGGGAGGACGGGCGGGGAGCTGTTTTTT,CALTAGRTGGELFF
TRBD1,TRBV6-2/TRBV6-3,.,TRBJ1-1,TGTGCCAGCAGTAATGGACAGGGCAGGAAGAACACTGCGGAAGCTTTCTTT,CASSNGQGRKNTAEAFF
.,TRBV9,.,TRBJ2-1,TGTGCCAGCAGCGTTTGGGCCACAAGCTCCTACAATGAGCAGTTCTTC,CASSVWATSSYNEQFF
.,TRBV24-1,.,TRBJ2-1,TGTGCCACCAGTAGTTCTGGCCCAAATGAGCAGTTCTTC,CATSSSGPNEQFF